These 27 T cell receptor beta chains originate from one sample sequenced in a study of CD8+ T cells in alopecia areata. RNA extraction was followed by reverse transcription into cDNA, which acted as the sequencing template. Assay: immunoSEQ multiplex PCR; the TCRdb copy retains only in-frame clones and omits some. Of approximately 180,000 clones listed, approximately 56% are singletons. Sequenced material: CD4+ T cells sorted from blood, taken at week 0. These receptors all stem from a human donor with alopecia areata.

This clone appeared a few times. This sequence joins TRBV4-1 and TRBJ1-1, with D possibly being TRBD1 (5 bases). Looked up from germline, CDR1 is MGHRA and CDR2 is YSYEKL. With 2 bases removed from V and 3 bases from J, the gap between germline ends came to 13 bases. This CDR3 comprises 15 residues. In DNA form, the CDR3 reads TGCGCCAGCAGCCAACTATGGGGCATAGACACTGAAGCTTTCTTT. Its translation is CASSQLWGIDTEAFF.

The V gene is TRBV25-1, the J gene TRBJ1-2; no reliable D call. The CDR3 has 13 residues. The germline V and J ends were trimmed by 3 bases and 8 bases, with 13 bases remaining between them. The germline V gene has CDR1 MGHDK and CDR2 SYGVNS. In DNA, the CDR3 is TGTGCCAGCAGTGAGTTCGGCGGGAACGGCTACACCTTC. This codes for CASSEFGGNGYTF.

This chain joins TRBV9 and TRBJ2-7, with D possibly TRBD1 on 6 matching bases. Germline V gene data show CDR1 as SGDLS and CDR2 as YYNGEE. V lost 3 bases, J lost 1 base, and 14 bases lay in between. This CDR3 region has 15 residues. The CDR3 region is CASSAGLGASYEQYF. CDR3 nucleotide sequence: TGTGCCAGCAGCGCGGGGTTGGGGGCGTCCTACGAGCAGTACTTC.

V and J are TRBV2 and TRBJ2-5; 8 nucleotides line up with TRBD2. Germline V CDR1 and CDR2: SNHLY, FYNNEI. This CDR3 is 14 amino acids long. The V segment lost 5 bases and the J segment 3 bases; nucleotides outside the gene matches: 5. CDR3 coding DNA: TGTGCCAGCAGTCCCCCGGGACTAGAAGAGACCCAGTACTTC. Translating gives CASSPPGLEETQYF.

This chain links TRBV6-6 with TRBJ1-2, with D maybe TRBD1 (6 bases). V was trimmed by 6 bases and J by 8 bases, leaving 16 bases between them. CDR3 size: 13 residues. From germline, CDR1 is MNHNY and CDR2 SVGAGI (reference sequence). The CDR3 nucleotides read TGTGCCAGCAGAGGGGCAGGGGAGAGCGGCTACACCTTC. Translating it yields CASRGAGESGYTF.

V and J are TRBV14 and TRBJ2-3; D remains ambiguous. Trimming cost V 4 bases and J 6 bases, with 11 bases left between them. Germline V gives CDR1 SGHDN, CDR2 FVKESK. The CDR3 is made up of 13 amino acids. In DNA form, the CDR3 reads TGTGCCAGCAGCCCCCCCTCGGTGGATACGCAGTATTTT. Translating gives CASSPPSVDTQYF.

In regard to this clone: A junction boundary mismatches the germline segment, possibly from a read error. The rearrangement uses TRBV4-1 and TRBJ2-2, with 9 bases that match TRBD2. The CDR3 covers 16 residues. Germline V CDR1 and CDR2: MGHRA, YSYEKL. CDR3 residues: CASSQDFAGGHGELFF. The CDR3, as DNA: TGTGCCAGCAGCCAAGATTTTGCGGGGGGGCACGGGGAGCTGTTTTTT.

The genes are TRBV5-6 and TRBJ2-1, with 9 bases aligning to TRBD2. J gave up 6 bases and V 3 bases, and 4 bases lay outside the gene matches. CDR1 and CDR2 from the germline V gene are SGHDT and YYEEEE. The CDR3 has 14 residues. The CDR3 bases are TGTGCCAGCAGCTCACTAGCGGGCCCCAATGAGCAGTTCTTC. As protein: CASSSLAGPNEQFF.

The V gene is TRBV11-3, the J gene TRBJ2-5; a possible D gene is TRBD1 (6 bases). This CDR3 has 14 residues. Germline CDR1 and CDR2: SGHNT and YENEEA. V was shortened by 3 bases and J by 5 bases, with 13 bases between the two germline ends. The CDR3 loop reads CASSLGTPRETQYF. CDR3 nucleotide sequence: TGTGCCAGCAGCTTGGGGACACCGAGGGAGACCCAGTACTTC. Variable domain in full (rest from reference TRBV11-3 and TRBJ2-5): EAGVVQSPRYKIIEKKQPVAFWCNPISGHNTLYWYLQNLGQGPELLIRYENEEAVDDSQLPKDRFSAERLKGVDSTLKIQPAELGDSAVYLCASSLGTPRETQYFGPGTRLLVL.

This clone was counted between two and nine times. The rearrangement uses TRBV7-2 and TRBJ2-1; D may be TRBD2 (5 bases). Germline CDR1 and CDR2: SGHTA and FQGNSA. The CDR3 totals 13 residues. V lost 0 bases, J lost 7 bases, and 7 bases lay in between. The DNA of the CDR3 is TGTGCCAGCAGCTTAGCCCGGGATAATGAGCAGTTCTTC. Translating it yields CASSLARDNEQFF. Full variable domain (remainder filled in from reference TRBV7-2 and TRBJ2-1): GAGVSQSPSNKVTEKGKDVELRCDPISGHTALYWYRQSLGQGLEFLIYFQGNSAPDKSGLPSDRFSAERTGGSVSTLTIQRTQQEDSAVYLCASSLARDNEQFFGPGTRLTVL.

The chain employs TRBV25-1 and TRBJ2-1, with TRBD1 matching 11 bases. CDR3 size: 16 residues. Germline V lookup: CDR1 MGHDK, CDR2 SYGVNS. With V trimmed by 1 base and J by 8 bases, 7 bases remained unmatched. CDR3 DNA sequence: TGTGCCAGCAGTGAATGGGGCGGGACAGGGGGAGATGAGCAGTTCTTC. Amino acids: CASSEWGGTGGDEQFF.

V and J are TRBV7-9 and TRBJ1-5, with TRBD1 as a possible D gene (6 bases). V gave up 4 bases and J gave up 9 bases, with 10 bases separating them. Per germline, CDR1 SEHNR and CDR2 FQNEAQ (reference sequence). The CDR3 has 12 amino acids. This CDR3 reads CASSYQGPPQHF. The CDR3, as DNA: TGTGCCAGCAGCTATCAGGGGCCGCCCCAGCATTTT.

This rearrangement joins TRBV7-3 to TRBJ2-1; the match to TRBD2 covers 9 bases. CDR3 size: 17 residues. CDR1 SGHTA and CDR2 FQGTGA come from the germline V gene. With V trimmed by 5 bases and J by 3 bases, 11 bases remained unmatched. CDR3: CASSPLGSGGDYNEQFF. The CDR3 nucleotides read TGTGCCAGCAGCCCCCTCGGTAGCGGGGGCGACTACAATGAGCAGTTCTTC.

The chain combines TRBV19 with TRBJ2-5; D possibly uses TRBD1 or TRBD2 (5 bases each). The CDR3 has 15 residues. Deletions cut 6 bases from V and 2 bases from J, with 16 bases between. From germline, CDR1 is LNHDA and CDR2 SQIVND (reference sequence). The CDR3 spells CASSIPGQWQETQYF. CDR3 coding DNA: TGTGCCAGTAGCATCCCGGGGCAGTGGCAAGAGACCCAGTACTTC.

In this sample, this clone turned up a few times. The CDR3 nucleotides are TGCAGCGTTTCCCGGACTAGCGGGGGCCACTCCTACGAGCAGTACTTC. Protein product: CSVSRTSGGHSYEQYF. V usage is TRBV29-1 and J usage is TRBJ2-7; 13 bases match TRBD2. There are 16 residues in the CDR3. V was pared by 5 bases and J by 0 bases, with 7 bases of the junction left unmatched. Per germline, CDR1 SQVTM and CDR2 ANQGSEA.

The chain is built from TRBV7-2 and TRBJ1-2; tentatively, D is TRBD1 (5 bases). CDR1 and CDR2 from the germline V gene are SGHTA and FQGNSA. The V gene lost 5 bases and the J gene lost 4 bases, with 14 bases spanning the gap. The CDR3 is 14 amino acids. CDR3 in DNA: TGTGCCAGCAGCACCCCACAGGAGTTCTATGGCTACACCTTC. It codes for CASSTPQEFYGYTF.

V usage is TRBV5-1 and J usage is TRBJ2-7; D gene unclear. V shed 1 base and J shed 2 bases, with 4 bases lying between them. This CDR3 has 12 residues. Germline V gene lookup returns CDR1 SGHRS and CDR2 YFSETQ. In DNA, the CDR3 is TGCGCCAGCAGCTTGCCCACCTACGAGCAGTACTTC. Protein product: CASSLPTYEQYF.

CDR3 sequence: CASDQGGETQYF. DNA of the CDR3: TGTGCCAGCGACCAGGGCGGCGAGACCCAGTACTTC. The chain recombines TRBV19 with TRBJ2-5; a weak D match, TRBD1 (5 bases). Germline CDR1 LNHDA, CDR2 SQIVND (reference sequence). V lost 9 bases to trimming and J lost 5 bases, with 13 bases between them. This CDR3 is 12 amino acids long.

The rearrangement links TRBV2 to TRBJ1-2; no reliable D call. The V gene lost 1 base and the J gene lost 5 bases, with 11 bases spanning the gap. CDR1 SNHLY and CDR2 FYNNEI come from the germline V gene. The CDR3 has 14 residues. The CDR3 bases are TGTGCCAGCAGTGAAGGAACCTCTGGATATGGCTACACCTTC. This gives the protein CASSEGTSGYGYTF. The full variable domain, completed using reference TRBV2 and TRBJ1-2, is EPEVTQTPSHQVTQMGQEVILRCVPISNHLYFYWYRQILGQKVEFLVSFYNNEISEKSEIFDDQFSVERPDGSNFTLKIRSTKLEDSAMYFCASSEGTSGYGYTFGSGTRLTVV.

Only a few counts were recorded for this clone. Compared with germline, one end of the junction differs, possibly owing to a read error. The chain has TRBV4-1 and TRBJ2-3; D is uncertain. Germline loops: CDR1 MGHRA, CDR2 YSYEKL. The CDR3 sequence is 14 residues long. DNA for the CDR3: TGTGCCAGCAGCCAAGATCCAAGCACAGATACGCAGTATTTT. Protein sequence: CASSQDPSTDTQYF.

The V call is TRBV30, the J call TRBJ1-2, with D maybe TRBD1 (5 bases). Trimming left V 2 bases short and J 0 bases short, with 16 bases between. The CDR3 is made up of 16 amino acids. Germline-derived CDR1 and CDR2 are GTSNPN and SVGIG (reference sequence). The CDR3 bases are TGTGCCTGGAGTACGTCACGGGACCCATCTAACTATGGCTACACCTTC. Amino acids: CAWSTSRDPSNYGYTF.

V and J are TRBV10-3 and TRBJ1-5; 11 nucleotides match TRBD1. Germline CDR1 is ENHRY and CDR2 is SYGVKD. The V segment lost 2 bases and the J segment 4 bases; nucleotides outside the gene matches: 1. The CDR3 totals 15 residues. The CDR3 sequence: CAISERDRGNQPQHF. CDR3 coding DNA: TGTGCCATCAGTGAGAGGGACAGGGGGAATCAGCCCCAGCATTTT.

In its sample, this clone was seen a few times. The J gene is TRBJ2-3, the V gene TRBV29-1, with D unclear. From germline, CDR1 is SQVTM and CDR2 ANQGSEA. The V and J ends lost 2 bases and 7 bases respectively, with 13 bases between them. CDR3 size: 13 residues. CDR3 nucleotide sequence: TGCAGCGTTGAACCGCCGGCCTCATATACGCAGTATTTT. Its translation is CSVEPPASYTQYF.

A few counts support this clone. This chain joins TRBV11-2 and TRBJ2-7; TRBD1 matches 10 bases. V gave up 3 bases and J gave up 0 bases; unmatched junction bases: 2. Germline V gives CDR1 SGHAT, CDR2 FQNNGV. The CDR3 covers 15 residues. Here the CDR3 reads CASSLGQGPSYEQYF. In nucleotides, the CDR3 is TGTGCCAGCAGCTTGGGACAGGGGCCCTCCTACGAGCAGTACTTC. The full variable domain, rest sourced from reference TRBV11-2 and TRBJ2-7, is EAGVAQSPRYKIIEKRQSVAFWCNPISGHATLYWYQQILGQGPKLLIQFQNNGVVDDSQLPKDRFSAERLKGVDSTLKIQPAKLEDSAVYLCASSLGQGPSYEQYFGPGTRLTVT.

A single count supports this clone. The V call is TRBV6-5, the J call TRBJ1-2; weak D call: TRBD1 (5 bases). This CDR3 comprises 12 residues. The V gene's germline CDR1 is MNHEY and CDR2 SVGAGI. Trimming pared 7 bases from V and 2 bases from J, leaving 8 bases between. The CDR3 nucleotides read TGTGCCAGCATTGACAGAAACTATGGCTACACCTTC. Amino acids: CASIDRNYGYTF.

This chain connects TRBV10-3 to TRBJ2-6, with D hard to call. Trimming cost V 6 bases and J 12 bases, with 9 bases left between them. The CDR3 totals 11 residues. Germline lookup yields CDR1 ENHRY and CDR2 SYGVKD. In DNA form, the CDR3 reads TGTGCCATCAGCCCGTCGGGCGTCCTGACTTTC. This translates into CAISPSGVLTF.

This rearrangement joins TRBV29-1 to TRBJ1-1, with a possible D match to TRBD1 (5 bases). Trimming removed 7 bases at V and 4 bases at J, with 16 bases between. Germline V gene data show CDR1 as SQVTM and CDR2 as ANQGSEA. The CDR3 runs 13 residues. The CDR3 region is CSAGSLFVTEAFF. CDR3 sequence (DNA): TGCAGCGCAGGGTCGTTGTTTGTCACTGAAGCTTTCTTT.